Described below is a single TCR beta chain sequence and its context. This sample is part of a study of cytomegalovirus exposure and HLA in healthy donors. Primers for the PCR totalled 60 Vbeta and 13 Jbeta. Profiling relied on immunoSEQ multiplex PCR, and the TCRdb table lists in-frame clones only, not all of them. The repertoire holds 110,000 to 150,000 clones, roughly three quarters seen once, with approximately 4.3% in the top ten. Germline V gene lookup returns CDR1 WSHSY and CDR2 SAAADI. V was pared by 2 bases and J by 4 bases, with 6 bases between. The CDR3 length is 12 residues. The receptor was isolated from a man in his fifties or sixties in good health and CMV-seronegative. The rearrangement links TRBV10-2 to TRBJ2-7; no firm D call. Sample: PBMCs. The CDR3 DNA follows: TGCGCCAGCAGTGAGGCCTATTACGAGCAGTACTTC. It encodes CASSEAYYEQYF.